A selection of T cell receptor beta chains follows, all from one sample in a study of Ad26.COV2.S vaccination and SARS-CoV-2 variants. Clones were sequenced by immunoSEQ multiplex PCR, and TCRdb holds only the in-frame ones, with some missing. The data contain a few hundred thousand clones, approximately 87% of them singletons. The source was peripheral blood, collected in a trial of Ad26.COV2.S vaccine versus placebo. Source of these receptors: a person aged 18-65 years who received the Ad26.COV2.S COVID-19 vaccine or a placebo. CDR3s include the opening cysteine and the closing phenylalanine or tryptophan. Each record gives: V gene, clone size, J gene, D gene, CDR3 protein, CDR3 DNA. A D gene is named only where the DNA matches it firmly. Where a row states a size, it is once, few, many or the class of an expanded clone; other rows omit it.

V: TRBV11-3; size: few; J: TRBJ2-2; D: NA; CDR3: CASIGLAGELFF; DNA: TGTGCCAGCATTGGTCTGGCCGGGGAGCTGTTTTTT
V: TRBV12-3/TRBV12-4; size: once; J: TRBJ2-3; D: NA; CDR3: CASGPYTQYF; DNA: TGTGCCAGCGGCCCTTATACGCAGTATTTT
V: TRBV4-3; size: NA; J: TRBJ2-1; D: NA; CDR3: CASSHYIHPGPTIYNEQFF; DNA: TGCGCCAGCAGCCACTATATACACCCGGGACCGACGATCTACAATGAGCAGTTCTTC
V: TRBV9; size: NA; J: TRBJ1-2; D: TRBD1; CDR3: CASSATGASYGYTF; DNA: TGTGCCAGCAGCGCTACAGGGGCCTCCTATGGCTACACCTTC
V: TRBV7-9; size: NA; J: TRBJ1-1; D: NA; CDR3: CASGVRMMNTEAFF; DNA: TGTGCCAGCGGGGTAAGGATGATGAACACTGAAGCTTTCTTT
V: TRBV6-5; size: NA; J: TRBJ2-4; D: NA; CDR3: CASLAGAGNEYF; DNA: TGTGCCAGTCTCGCAGGGGCAGGTAACGAGTACTTC
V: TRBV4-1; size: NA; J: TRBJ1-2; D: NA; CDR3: CASSQDLEEGIGNGYTF; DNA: TGCGCCAGCAGCCAAGATCTAGAGGAGGGCATAGGGAATGGCTACACCTTC
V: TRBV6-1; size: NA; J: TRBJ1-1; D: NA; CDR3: CASSEWLSEAFF; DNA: TGTGCCAGCAGTGAATGGTTATCTGAAGCTTTCTTT
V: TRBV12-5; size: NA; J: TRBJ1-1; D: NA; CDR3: CASGVGAGETPNTEAFF; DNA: TGTGCTAGTGGGGTAGGGGCAGGAGAGACCCCGAACACTGAAGCTTTCTTT
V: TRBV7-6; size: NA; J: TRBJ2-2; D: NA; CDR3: CASSHYTGELFF; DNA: TGTGCCAGCAGCCACTACACCGGGGAGCTGTTTTTT
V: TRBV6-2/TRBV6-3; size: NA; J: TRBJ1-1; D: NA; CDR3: CASSYTGGTEAFF; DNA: TGTGCCAGCAGTTACACTGGGGGGACTGAAGCTTTCTTT
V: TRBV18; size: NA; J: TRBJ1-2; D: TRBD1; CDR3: CASSPLPRQGRVNYGYTF; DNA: TGTGCCAGCTCACCGCTCCCCCGACAGGGTCGGGTTAACTATGGCTACACCTTC
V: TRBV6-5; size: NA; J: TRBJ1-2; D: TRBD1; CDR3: CASTMDRGHLYGYTF; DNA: TGTGCCAGCACCATGGACAGGGGGCATCTCTATGGCTACACCTTC
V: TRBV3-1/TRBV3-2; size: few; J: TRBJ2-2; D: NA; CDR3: CASSQDRLGSTGELFF; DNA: TGTGCCAGCAGCCAAGATAGACTAGGATCCACCGGGGAGCTGTTTTTT
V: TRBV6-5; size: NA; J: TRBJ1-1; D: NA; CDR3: CASSRIGTEAFF; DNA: TGTGCCAGCAGTCGCATCGGCACTGAAGCTTTCTTT
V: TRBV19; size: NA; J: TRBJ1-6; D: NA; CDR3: CASCPRGPNSPLHF; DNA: TGTGCCAGTTGCCCTCGGGGACCAAATTCACCCCTCCACTTT
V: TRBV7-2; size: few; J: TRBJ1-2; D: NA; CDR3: CASSPRGGTLGYTF; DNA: TGTGCCAGCAGCCCCCGTGGAGGGACGCTCGGCTACACCTTC
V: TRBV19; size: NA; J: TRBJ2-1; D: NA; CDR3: CASRSRSSYNEQFF; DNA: TGTGCCAGTAGGAGCCGAAGCTCCTACAATGAGCAGTTCTTC
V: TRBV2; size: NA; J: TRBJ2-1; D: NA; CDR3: CASSEYEYNEQFF; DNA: TGTGCCAGCAGTGAGTATGAGTACAATGAGCAGTTCTTC
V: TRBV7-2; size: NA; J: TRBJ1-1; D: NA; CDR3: CASSLESAVLTEAFF; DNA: TGTGCCAGCAGCTTAGAAAGTGCCGTACTCACTGAAGCTTTCTTT
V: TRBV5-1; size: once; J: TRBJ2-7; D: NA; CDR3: CASSFPTGVEQYF; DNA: TGCGCCAGCAGCTTCCCTACAGGTGTCGAGCAGTACTTC
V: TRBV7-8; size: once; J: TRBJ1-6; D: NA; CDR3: CASSLVGGDSPLHF; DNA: TGTGCCAGCAGCTTAGTAGGGGGGGATTCACCCCTCCACTTT
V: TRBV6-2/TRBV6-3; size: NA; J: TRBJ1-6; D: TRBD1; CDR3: CASSPDRGNSPLHF; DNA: TGTGCCAGCAGTCCCGACAGGGGCAATTCACCCCTCCACTTT
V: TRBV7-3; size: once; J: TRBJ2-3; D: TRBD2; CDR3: CASSSTSGRPDTQYF; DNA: TGTGCCAGCAGCAGTACTAGCGGGAGGCCAGATACGCAGTATTTT
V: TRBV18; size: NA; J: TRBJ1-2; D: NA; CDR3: CASSPGRQVGYGYTF; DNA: TGTGCCAGCTCACCAGGGAGACAGGTTGGCTATGGCTACACCTTC
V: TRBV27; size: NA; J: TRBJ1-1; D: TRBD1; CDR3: CASSLLPQGVNTEAFF; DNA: TGTGCCAGCAGTTTATTACCACAGGGGGTTAACACTGAAGCTTTCTTT
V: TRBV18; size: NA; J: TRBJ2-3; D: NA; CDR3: CASSRLPGGTDTQYF; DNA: TGTGCCAGCTCACGACTCCCGGGGGGCACAGATACGCAGTATTTT
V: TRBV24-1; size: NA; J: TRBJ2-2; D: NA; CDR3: CATSDLKGPGTGELFF; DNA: TGTGCCACCAGTGATTTGAAGGGCCCAGGGACCGGGGAGCTGTTTTTT
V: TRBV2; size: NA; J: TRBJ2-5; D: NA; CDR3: CASTRGTPGETQYF; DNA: TGTGCCAGCACTAGGGGGACCCCGGGGGAGACCCAGTACTTC
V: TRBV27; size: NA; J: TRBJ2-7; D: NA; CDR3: CASSLGTHYEQYF; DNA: TGTGCCAGCAGTCTGGGGACACACTACGAGCAGTACTTC
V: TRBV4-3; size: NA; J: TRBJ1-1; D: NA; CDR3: CASSLHRFRDPNTEAFF; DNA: TGCGCCAGCAGCCTCCATCGCTTCAGGGACCCGAACACTGAAGCTTTCTTT
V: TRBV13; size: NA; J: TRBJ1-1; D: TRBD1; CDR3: CASSHQTGGDTEAFF; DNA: TGTGCCAGCAGCCACCAGACAGGGGGGGACACTGAAGCTTTCTTT